Sequencing of this T cell receptor (beta chain) was carried out in a study of shared clonotypes between healthy human individuals. The CDR3 runs 14 residues. Trimming stripped 8 bases from V and 4 bases from J, with 15 bases between. Looked up from germline, CDR1 is MDHEN and CDR2 is SYDVKM. Measured with immunoSEQ multiplex PCR; TCRdb has only the in-frame clones, and not every one. The sample gives more than 1.2 million clones, approximately 98.5% of which show up once; 0.36% is in the top ten. Material for sequencing was naive CD4+ T cells sorted from blood. Indicated subset: CD45RA+ positively selected. The sequence derives from a man younger than 40 in good health. The V gene is TRBV28, the J gene TRBJ2-1; D may be TRBD1 or TRBD2 (5 bases each). CDR3 loop: CASGRDAAYNEQFF. CDR3 nucleotides: TGTGCCAGCGGCCGGGACGCCGCGTACAATGAGCAGTTCTTC.